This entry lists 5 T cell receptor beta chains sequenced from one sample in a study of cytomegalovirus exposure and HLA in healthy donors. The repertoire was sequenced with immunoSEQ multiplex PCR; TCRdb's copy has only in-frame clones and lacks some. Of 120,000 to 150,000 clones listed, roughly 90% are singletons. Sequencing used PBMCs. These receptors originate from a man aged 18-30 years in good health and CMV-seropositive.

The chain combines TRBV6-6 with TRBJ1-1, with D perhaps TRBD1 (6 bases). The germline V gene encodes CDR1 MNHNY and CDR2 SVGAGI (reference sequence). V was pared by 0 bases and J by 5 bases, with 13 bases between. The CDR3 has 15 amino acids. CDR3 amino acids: CASSYSEQGGTEAFF. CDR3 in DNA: TGTGCCAGCAGTTACTCCGAACAGGGAGGGACTGAAGCTTTCTTT.

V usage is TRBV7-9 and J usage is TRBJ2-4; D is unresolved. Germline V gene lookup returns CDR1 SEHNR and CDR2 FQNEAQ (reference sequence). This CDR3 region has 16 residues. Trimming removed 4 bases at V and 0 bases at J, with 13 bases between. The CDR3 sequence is CASSSPSYRAKNIQYF. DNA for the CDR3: TGTGCCAGCAGCTCACCGTCCTACCGAGCCAAAAACATTCAGTACTTC.

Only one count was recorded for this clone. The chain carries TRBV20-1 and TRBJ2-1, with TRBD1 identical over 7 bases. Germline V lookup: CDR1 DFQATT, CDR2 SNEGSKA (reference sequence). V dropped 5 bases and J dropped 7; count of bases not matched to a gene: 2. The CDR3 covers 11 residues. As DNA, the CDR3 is TGCAGTGCTGCACAGGGGAATGAGCAGTTCTTC. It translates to CSAAQGNEQFF.

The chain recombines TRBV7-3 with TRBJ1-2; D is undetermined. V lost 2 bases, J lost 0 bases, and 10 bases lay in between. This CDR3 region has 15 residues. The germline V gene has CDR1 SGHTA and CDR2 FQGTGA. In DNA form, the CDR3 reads TGTGCCAGCAGCTTAGGCACAGCCACTAACTATGGCTACACCTTC. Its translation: CASSLGTATNYGYTF.

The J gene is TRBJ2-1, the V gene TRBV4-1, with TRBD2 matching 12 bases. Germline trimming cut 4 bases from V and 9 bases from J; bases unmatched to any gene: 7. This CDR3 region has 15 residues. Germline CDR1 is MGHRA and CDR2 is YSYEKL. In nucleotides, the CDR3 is TGCGCCAGCAGCCCGCGACTAGCGGGAGAGGGTGAGCAGTTCTTC. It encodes CASSPRLAGEGEQFF.